A selection of T cell receptor beta chains follows, all from one sample in a study of response to subunit inactivated influenza vaccine. TCRdb re-called the RT-PCR reads through MiXCR, storing one row per CDR3 protein. The sample records about 540,000 distinct CDR3 sequences, around 25% being singletons. This same sample was also part of a study on T cells expressing NK-cell markers.

The specimen comprised CD4+ T cells sorted from PBMCs, sampled 12 days after vaccination. The receptors derive from a man aged 45 to 65 who received an inactivated influenza vaccine. The CDR3 runs from the conserved cysteine through the conserved F or W. A D gene is named only where the DNA matches it firmly. Some rows mark clone size as missing; the rest say once, few, many or name a class of expanded clone.

>TRBV28|-|TRBJ1-1|-
TGTGCCAGCAGTACCCGGACAGTGACACCCTTTGTGGCTGAAGCTTTCTTT
CASSTRTVTPFVAEAFF
>TRBV2|-|TRBJ2-5|-
TGTGCCAGCACAGGGATTCGGGAGACCCAGTACTTC
CASTGIRETQYF
>TRBV4-2|-|TRBJ1-5|-
TGTGCCAGCAGCCAAGTTGCAAGCAATCAGCCCCAGCATTTT
CASSQVASNQPQHF
>TRBV3-1|-|TRBJ1-1|many
TGTGCCAGCAGCCAAGGGGGGGCGGTTACAGCTTTCTTT
CASSQGGAVTAFF
>TRBV20-1|TRBD2|TRBJ2-3|-
TGCAGTGGGGGACTAGCGGCGACAGATACGCAGTATTTT
CSGGLAATDTQYF
>TRBV12-3/TRBV12-4|TRBD2|TRBJ2-1|few
TGTGCCAGCAGCTTAGGCCGGTTAGCGGGGGCTTACAATGAGCAGTTCTTC
CASSLGRLAGAYNEQFF
>TRBV12-3/TRBV12-4|TRBD1|TRBJ1-1|few
TGTGCCAGCAGACCGGGACAGGGCATAGAAGCTTTCTTT
CASRPGQGIEAFF
>TRBV10-3|TRBD2|TRBJ2-1|-
TGTGCCATCAGTGAGAAGGGGAGGACTAGCGGTGAGCAGTTCTTC
CAISEKGRTSGEQFF
>TRBV12-3/TRBV12-4|-|TRBJ2-2|few
TGTGCCAGCAGTCCGACCGGGGGTGTCGGGGAGCTGTTTTTT
CASSPTGGVGELFF
>TRBV6-1|-|TRBJ1-1|-
TGTGCCAGCAGTGAAAGCGGCAGGAGGGATGAAGCTTTCTTT
CASSESGRRDEAFF
>TRBV7-2|-|TRBJ2-2|-
TGTGCCAGCACCCTGACTGGAAACACCGGGGAGCTGTTTTTT
CASTLTGNTGELFF
>TRBV20-1|TRBD2|TRBJ2-1|-
TGCAGTGCTCCGAGCGGGGGAGCCTACAATGAGCAGTTCTTC
CSAPSGGAYNEQFF
>TRBV11-2|TRBD1|TRBJ2-7|few
TGTGCCAGCAGCTTAGTCGGGACAGGGGCCTACGAGCAGTACTTC
CASSLVGTGAYEQYF
>TRBV5-1|-|TRBJ2-5|-
TGCGCCAGCAACAGTAACGGGATAGAGACCCAGTACTTC
CASNSNGIETQYF
>TRBV2|-|TRBJ1-1|-
TGTGCCAGGGGGCCGACCCTGAACACTGAAGCTTTCTTT
CARGPTLNTEAFF
>TRBV2|TRBD1|TRBJ2-2|few
TGTGCCAGCAGTTTCGGGACAGGGCGGTCGAACACCGGGGAGCTGTTTTTT
CASSFGTGRSNTGELFF
>TRBV4-1|-|TRBJ2-1|-
TGCGCCAGCAGCCAAGAGATCCCCCCCTACAATGAGCAGTTCTTC
CASSQEIPPYNEQFF
>TRBV7-3|-|TRBJ2-5|many
TGTGCCAGCAGCTTAACTGGGAAAGAGACCCAGTACTTC
CASSLTGKETQYF
>TRBV4-3|-|TRBJ1-1|-
TGCGCCAGCAGCCAAGAACGGGGAGTTAGGACTGAAGCTTTCTTT
CASSQERGVRTEAFF
>TRBV21-1|-|TRBJ2-7|many
TGTGCCATCCCCCCGGACAGAAGAGCTTACGAGCAGTACTTC
CAIPPDRRAYEQYF
>TRBV20-1|-|TRBJ2-3|-
TGCAGTGCTAGCTCGGACACAGATACGCAGTATTTT
CSASSDTDTQYF
>TRBV29-1|TRBD1|TRBJ2-1|few
TGCAGCGTTGAAAGGGGGCGTATGGGGAATGAGCAGTTCTTC
CSVERGRMGNEQFF
>TRBV20-1|-|TRBJ2-7|-
TGCAGTGCTAGAGATCCTCTGAGAAACTCCTACGAGCAGTACTTC
CSARDPLRNSYEQYF
>TRBV12-3/TRBV12-4|-|TRBJ2-7|few
TGTGCCAGCAGTTTAACAACAGGGTACGAGCAGTACTTC
CASSLTTGYEQYF
>TRBV10-2|-|TRBJ2-7|many
TGCGCCAGCCCAACAAGCGGGACAGCGGGCCTTTACGAGCAGTACTTC
CASPTSGTAGLYEQYF
>TRBV7-2|-|TRBJ1-6|-
TGTGCCAGCAGCTTCACCAACTGGGTCAATTCACCCCTCCACTTT
CASSFTNWVNSPLHF
>TRBV20-1|TRBD2|TRBJ2-7|-
TGCAGTGCTAGAGAGGCTAGCGGAACCTACGAGCAGTACTTC
CSAREASGTYEQYF
>TRBV7-9|TRBD1|TRBJ2-1|-
TGTGCCAGCAGCCTACCGGGACAGGGGCGAATGTTCTTC
CASSLPGQGRMFF
>TRBV5-1|-|TRBJ2-5|many
TGCGCCAGCAGCTTGGACGGCCGTGGGGAGACCCAGTACTTC
CASSLDGRGETQYF